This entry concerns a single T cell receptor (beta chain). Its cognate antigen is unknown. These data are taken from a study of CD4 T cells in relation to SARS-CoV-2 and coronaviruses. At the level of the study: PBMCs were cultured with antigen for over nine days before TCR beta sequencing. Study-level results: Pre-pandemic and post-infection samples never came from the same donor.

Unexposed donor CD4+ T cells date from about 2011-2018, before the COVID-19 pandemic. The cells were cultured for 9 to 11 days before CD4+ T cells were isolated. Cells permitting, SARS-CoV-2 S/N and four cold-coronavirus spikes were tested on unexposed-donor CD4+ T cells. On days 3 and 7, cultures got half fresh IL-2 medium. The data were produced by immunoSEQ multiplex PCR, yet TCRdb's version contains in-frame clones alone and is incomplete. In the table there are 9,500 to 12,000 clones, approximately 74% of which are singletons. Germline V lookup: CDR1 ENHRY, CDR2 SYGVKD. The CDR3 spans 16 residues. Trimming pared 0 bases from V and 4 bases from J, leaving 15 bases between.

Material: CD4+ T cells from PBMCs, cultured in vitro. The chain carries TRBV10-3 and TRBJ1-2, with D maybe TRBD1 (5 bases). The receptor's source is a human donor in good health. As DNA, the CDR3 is TGTGCCATCAGTGAGTCCCTTCGGGGCGCGGGCTATGGCTACACCTTC. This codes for CAISESLRGAGYGYTF.